This T cell receptor beta chain was documented in a study of regulatory T cells in long-lasting Graves disease. Study overall: Newly diagnosed Graves' patients took antithyroid drugs under 3 months. General observations from the study: TCR diversity was lower in persistent Graves' patients than in newly diagnosed ones.

Time point noted: newly diagnosed GD, antithyroid drugs for less than 3 months. The TCR library used RNA extracted from PBMCs. American Thyroid Association guidelines defined how Graves' disease was diagnosed. This CDR3 spans 12 amino acids. Looked up from germline, CDR1 is MDHEN and CDR2 is SYDVKM. Trimming stripped 2 bases from V and 4 bases from J, with 5 bases between. Researchers made TCR beta libraries by using iRepertoire HTBI primers and running Arm-PCR on CDR3 regions. MiXCR, run by TCRdb on the multiplex PCR reads, gives a single entry per CDR3 protein. The sample comprises hundreds of thousands of distinct CDR3 sequences, less than 20% of which are singletons, and around 19% rests with the top ten. In the case of this clonotype: Its antigen remains unidentified.

This sample also belongs to another study, concerning T cells in Graves' hyperthyroidism and ophthalmopathy.

Here the sequenced sample was peripheral blood mononuclear cells (PBMCs), taken at new diagnosis, from a patient treated with antithyroid drugs. This sequence originates from a woman aged 25 to 45 with Graves disease. V and J are TRBV28 and TRBJ1-2; no reliable D call. The CDR3 sequence: CASSLDFYGYTF. In DNA, the CDR3 is TGTGCCAGCAGTTTAGACTTCTATGGCTACACCTTC.